The source of this TCR beta chain is a study of early T cells in non-severe SARS-CoV-2 infection (dated by TCRdb to about 2021). Regarding the study in general: Bulk RNA from unsorted whole blood was used for TCR sequencing, so alpha and beta chains could not be paired. What the research found in general, with its limitations: Matching against VDJdb was skewed toward anti-spike CD8 responses, likely underestimated virus-specific expansions, and missed private and CD4 specificities.

Set within a cohort of healthcare workers in London, UK, this nested case-control study involved weekly PCR testing of nasopharyngeal swabs along with blood sampling. Healthcare workers were recruited between 23 and 31 March 2020, during the week of the UK lockdown, and were followed weekly for up to about 16 weeks. About this clonotype itself: Its antigen is unknown. The record has no base qualities; no much larger clone is one base away.

Preparation of the library involved 5' RACE. Reads for this sample came from a NextSeq 500. Unique molecular identifiers were attached to individual cDNA molecules in the TCR library protocol so that sequencing error and PCR bias could be corrected. TCR alpha and beta chains were both sequenced, and the abundances of alpha and beta sequences in each sample were closely correlated with each other. The authors' pipeline ran thus. Decombinator V4 was used to annotate the V gene, J gene and CDR3 of the TCR sequences. Expanded TCRs were defined as changing significantly between any two time points under a Poisson model with p below 0.0001. TCR abundances were normalised to the total number of TCRs sequenced per sample and expressed as counts per million. MAIT TCRs were defined by TRAV1-2 paired with TRAJ12, TRAJ20 or TRAJ33, and iNKT TCRs by TRAV10 paired with TRAJ18. VDJdb, accessed 1 November 2021, was searched for CMV, EBV and SARS-CoV-2 annotated TCRs, with TCRs annotated for multiple antigens excluded. TCRdb ran its own pipeline on the public reads, namely fastp trimming at Q25 and MiXCR clone calling, and kept in-frame beta chains. CDR3 protein duplicates are merged, each entry listing the most common genes and DNA. The V and J calls here are based on TCRdb, not the publication. The sample table lists about 58,000 distinct CDR3 sequences, over 9.5% of them with a count of one. Jointly, the top ten make up approximately 9.6% of the sample.

The germline V gene supplies CDR1 MNHNS and CDR2 SASEGT. V loses 4 bases of germline sequence and J loses 2 bases, and the interval between the two ends is 12 bases. The CDR3 covers 14 residues, taking in both the cysteine and the phenylalanine. Of all the DNA, just the CDR3 is kept, 42 bases in frame from base 1. This chain joins TRBV6-1 to TRBJ2-7, with no reliable assignment of the D segment. The sample taken for sequencing was whole blood. The receptor comes from an adult who was a healthcare worker with PCR-confirmed SARS-CoV-2 infection or an uninfected control (not recorded which). The DNA reads as follows: TGTGCCAGCAGTGCTGGGTGGGGTGCCTACGAGCAGTACTTC. Its protein product is CASSAGWGAYEQYF.